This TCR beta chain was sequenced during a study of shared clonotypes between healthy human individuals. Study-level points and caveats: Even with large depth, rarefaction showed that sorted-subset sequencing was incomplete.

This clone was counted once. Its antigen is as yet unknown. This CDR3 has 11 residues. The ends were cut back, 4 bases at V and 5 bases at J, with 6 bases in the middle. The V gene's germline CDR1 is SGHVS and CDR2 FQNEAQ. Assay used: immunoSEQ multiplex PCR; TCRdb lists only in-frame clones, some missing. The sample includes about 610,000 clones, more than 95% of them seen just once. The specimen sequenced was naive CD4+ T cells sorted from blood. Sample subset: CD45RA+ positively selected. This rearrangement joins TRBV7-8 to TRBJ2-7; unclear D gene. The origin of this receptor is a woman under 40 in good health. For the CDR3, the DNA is TGTGCCAGCAGCTACCGTGACGAGCAGTACTTC. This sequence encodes CASSYRDEQYF.